The TCR beta chain described here comes from a study of CD8+CD57+ T cells in acquired aplastic anemia. Whole-study findings and limits: Roughly 30 was the count of CD8+ CDR3 sequences that patients shared with controls.

Genomic DNA was employed as the template in profiling TCR beta VDJ and CDR3. One entry per CDR3 protein, called by TCRdb with MiXCR from the reads. The sample records 150,000 to 200,000 distinct CDR3 sequences, approximately 48% being singletons. This clonotype was counted at least ten times. Its antigen is as yet unknown. Only patients with CD8+CD57+ cell expansion on flow cytometry were chosen for sequencing. Patients had undergone no therapy by the time their blood was sampled. The ends were cut back, 6 bases at V and 8 bases at J, with 17 bases in the middle. The CDR3 runs to 13 residues. Germline V lookup: CDR1 SGHDT, CDR2 YYEEEE.

This chain links TRBV5-6 with TRBJ1-2; maybe TRBD1 (5 bases). The specimen was sorted CD4+, CD8+, or CD8+CD57+ T cells (not recorded which) from PBMCs. The clonotype was recovered from a human donor with aplastic anemia. CDR3 DNA sequence: TGTGCCAGCACCAAGGGGAGGGTCGGGGGCTACACCTTC. This encodes CASTKGRVGGYTF. Full variable domain (remainder filled in from reference TRBV5-6 and TRBJ1-2): DAGVTQSPTHLIKTRGQQVTLRCSPKSGHDTVSWYQQALGQGPQFIFQYYEEEERQRGNFPDRFSGHQFPNYSSELNVNALLLGDSALYLCASTKGRVGGYTFGSGTRLTVV.